This TCR beta chain stems from a study of blood T cell repertoires in COVID-19. On the study more broadly: Some COVID-19 samples were acute and others convalescent; all came from the United States, Italy and Spain. PBMCs, B-cell-depleted T cells, or T cells provided the cDNA or gDNA that made up the material.

CDR1 is SNHLY and CDR2 is FYNNEI in the germline V gene. The trim removed 8 bases at V and 1 base at J, leaving 7 bases unmatched. The CDR3 is made up of 15 amino acids. This clone was counted a single time. Original analysis: Estimates of nucleated cell counts were drawn from the amplification of reference gene primers. Method: immunoSEQ multiplex PCR; TCRdb's copy keeps in-frame clones and lacks some. V and J calls and clone size come straight from that table; D and trimming were deduced from the DNA. The table lists 190,000 or so clones, about 87% of them singletons, with just under 2.5% in the top ten.

Source material: peripheral blood. This clonotype was obtained from a man aged 40-50 years with active or convalescent COVID-19. The chain is built from TRBV2 and TRBJ1-1, with 10 bases fitting TRBD1. The CDR3 region is CASSRQGARNTEAFF. The CDR3 DNA reads TGTGCCAGCTCTCGACAGGGGGCTAGGAACACTGAAGCTTTCTTT. Using reference TRBV2 and TRBJ1-1 for the parts outside the CDR3, the full variable domain is EPEVTQTPSHQVTQMGQEVILRCVPISNHLYFYWYRQILGQKVEFLVSFYNNEISEKSEIFDDQFSVERPDGSNFTLKIRSTKLEDSAMYFCASSRQGARNTEAFFGQGTRLTVV.